Below, one TCR beta chain is given with its context. This specimen belongs to a study of blood T cell repertoires in COVID-19. Overall study: T cells, B-cell-depleted T cells, or PBMCs supplied cDNA or gDNA.

The repertoire was sequenced with immunoSEQ multiplex PCR; TCRdb's copy has only in-frame clones and lacks some. The sample lists approximately 260,000 clones, more than 75% occurring once. Trimming shortened V by 2 bases and J by 1 base, and 9 bases separated the two germline ends. The CDR3 runs to 14 residues. Germline CDR1 reads GTSNPN; CDR2 reads SVGIG (reference sequence). The origin of this receptor is a woman aged 40 to 50 with acute COVID-19. The V call is TRBV30, the J call TRBJ2-1; tentatively, D is TRBD2 (5 bases). Sequencing used PBMCs or T cells enriched from blood (not recorded which). The CDR3 protein is CAWSPAASYNEQFF. In nucleotides, the CDR3 is TGTGCCTGGAGTCCAGCGGCATCCTACAATGAGCAGTTCTTC.